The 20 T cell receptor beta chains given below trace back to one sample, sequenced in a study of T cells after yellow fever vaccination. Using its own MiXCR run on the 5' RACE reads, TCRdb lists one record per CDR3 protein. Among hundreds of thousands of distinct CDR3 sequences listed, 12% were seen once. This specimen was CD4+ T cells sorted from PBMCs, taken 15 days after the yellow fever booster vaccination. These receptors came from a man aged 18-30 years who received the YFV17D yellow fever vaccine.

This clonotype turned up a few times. The CDR3 loop reads CASSPTPSRLAPRNNEQFF. In DNA form, the CDR3 reads TGTGCCAGCAGCCCCACACCTTCCCGACTGGCCCCGCGGAACAATGAGCAGTTCTTC. The chain recombines TRBV2 with TRBJ2-1; unclear D gene. The germline V and J ends were trimmed by 6 bases and 5 bases, with 29 bases remaining between them. The germline V gene encodes CDR1 SNHLY and CDR2 FYNNEI. The CDR3 runs 19 residues.

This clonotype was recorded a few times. The CDR3 spells CASKPGGRAGELFF. CDR3 nucleotides: TGTGCCAGCAAACCGGGGGGGCGAGCCGGGGAGCTGTTTTTT. The chain has TRBV7-2 and TRBJ2-2; 8 bases fit TRBD2. This CDR3 has 14 amino acids. The V segment lost 7 bases and the J segment 6 bases; nucleotides outside the gene matches: 7. Per germline, CDR1 SGHTA and CDR2 FQGNSA.

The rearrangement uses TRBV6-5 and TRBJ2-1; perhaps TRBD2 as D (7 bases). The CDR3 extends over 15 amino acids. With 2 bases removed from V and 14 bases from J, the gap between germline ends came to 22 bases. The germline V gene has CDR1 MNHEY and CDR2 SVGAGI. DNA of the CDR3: TGTGCCAGCAGTTACGGTGCAGGGGTAGCTGGGGGGGAGTTCTTC. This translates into CASSYGAGVAGGEFF.

The CDR3 sequence is CASSLPATSGGEETQYF. Written as DNA, the CDR3 is TGTGCCAGCAGCTTACCGGCGACTAGCGGGGGGGAAGAGACCCAGTACTTC. V is TRBV7-2 and J is TRBJ2-5, with TRBD2 matching 14 bases. This CDR3 has 17 residues. Germline assignment: CDR1 SGHTA and CDR2 FQGNSA. The trim removed 2 bases at V and 3 bases at J, leaving 5 bases unmatched.

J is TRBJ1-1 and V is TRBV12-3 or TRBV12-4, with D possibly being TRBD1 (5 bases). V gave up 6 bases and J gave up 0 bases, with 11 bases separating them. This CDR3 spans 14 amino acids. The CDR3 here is CASRKQGMNTEAFF. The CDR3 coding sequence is TGTGCCAGCAGAAAGCAGGGTATGAACACTGAAGCTTTCTTT.

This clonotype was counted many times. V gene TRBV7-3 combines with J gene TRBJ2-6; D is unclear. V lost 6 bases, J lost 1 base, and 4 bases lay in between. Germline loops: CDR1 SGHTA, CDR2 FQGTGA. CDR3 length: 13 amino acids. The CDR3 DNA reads TGTGCCAGCAGGCCTTCTGGGGCCAACGTCCTGACTTTC. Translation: CASRPSGANVLTF.

CDR3 DNA: TGCGCCAGCAGCCCGGGACAGGGTAACAATGAGCAGTTCTTC. Amino acid sequence: CASSPGQGNNEQFF. J is TRBJ2-1 and V is TRBV5-1, with 9 bases lining up with TRBD1. Germline CDR1 is SGHRS and CDR2 is YFSETQ. V shed 4 bases and J 5 bases; nucleotides not matched to a gene: 4. This CDR3 is 14 amino acids long.

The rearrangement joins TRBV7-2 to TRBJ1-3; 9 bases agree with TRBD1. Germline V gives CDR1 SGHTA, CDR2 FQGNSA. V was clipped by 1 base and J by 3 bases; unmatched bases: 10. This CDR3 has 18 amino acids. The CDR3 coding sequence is TGTGCCAGCAGCTTAGTCGGGACAGGGAATGGAGGTGGAAACACCATATATTTT. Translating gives CASSLVGTGNGGGNTIYF.

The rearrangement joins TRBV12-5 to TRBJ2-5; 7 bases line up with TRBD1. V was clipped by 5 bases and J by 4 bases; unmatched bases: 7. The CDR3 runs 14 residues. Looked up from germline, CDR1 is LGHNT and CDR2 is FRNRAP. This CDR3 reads CASGARTGIETQYF. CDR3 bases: TGTGCTAGTGGTGCCAGGACAGGAATAGAGACCCAGTACTTC.

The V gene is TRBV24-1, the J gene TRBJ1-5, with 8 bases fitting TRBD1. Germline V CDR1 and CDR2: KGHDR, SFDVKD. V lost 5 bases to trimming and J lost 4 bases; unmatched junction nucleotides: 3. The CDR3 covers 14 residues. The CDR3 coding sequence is TGTGCCACCAGTGCCGGGGACAGGAATCAGCCCCAGCATTTT. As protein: CATSAGDRNQPQHF.

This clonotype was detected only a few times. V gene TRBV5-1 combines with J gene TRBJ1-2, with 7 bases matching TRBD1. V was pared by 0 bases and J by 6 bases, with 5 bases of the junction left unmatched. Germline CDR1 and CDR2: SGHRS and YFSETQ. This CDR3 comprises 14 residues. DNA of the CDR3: TGCGCCAGCAGCTTGGTAGAGGGGGCTAATGGCTACACCTTC. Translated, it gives CASSLVEGANGYTF. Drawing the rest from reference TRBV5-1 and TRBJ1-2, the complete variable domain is KAGVTQTPRYLIKTRGQQVTLSCSPISGHRSVSWYQQTPGQGLQFLFEYFSETQRNKGNFPGRFSGRQFSNSRSEMNVSTLELGDSALYLCASSLVEGANGYTFGSGTRLTVV.

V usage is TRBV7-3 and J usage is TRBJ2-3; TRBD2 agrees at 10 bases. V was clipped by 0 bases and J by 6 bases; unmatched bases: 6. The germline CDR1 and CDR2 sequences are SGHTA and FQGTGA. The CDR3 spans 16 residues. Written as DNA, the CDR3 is TGTGCCAGCAGCTTAACTAGCGGGGGGCCTGGGGATACGCAGTATTTT. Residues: CASSLTSGGPGDTQYF.

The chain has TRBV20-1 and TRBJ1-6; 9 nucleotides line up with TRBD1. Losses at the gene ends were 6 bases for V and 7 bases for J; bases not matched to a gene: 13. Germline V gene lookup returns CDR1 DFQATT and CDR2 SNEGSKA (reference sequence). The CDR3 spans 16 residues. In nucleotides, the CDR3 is TGCAGTGCCATCGACCCACAGGGGGCTAGGAATTCACCCCTCCACTTT. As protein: CSAIDPQGARNSPLHF.

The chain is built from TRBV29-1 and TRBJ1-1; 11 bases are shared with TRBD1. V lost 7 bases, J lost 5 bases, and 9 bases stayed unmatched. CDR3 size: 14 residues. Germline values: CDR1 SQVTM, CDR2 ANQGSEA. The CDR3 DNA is TGCAGCGCCAGGACAGGGGGCGGACTAACTGAAGCTTTCTTT. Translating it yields CSARTGGGLTEAFF. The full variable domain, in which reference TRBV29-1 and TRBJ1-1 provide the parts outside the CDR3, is SAVISQKPSRDICQRGTSLTIQCQVDSQVTMMFWYRQQPGQSLTLIATANQGSEATYESGFVIDKFPISRPNLTFSTLTVSNMSPEDSSIYLCSARTGGGLTEAFFGQGTRLTVV.

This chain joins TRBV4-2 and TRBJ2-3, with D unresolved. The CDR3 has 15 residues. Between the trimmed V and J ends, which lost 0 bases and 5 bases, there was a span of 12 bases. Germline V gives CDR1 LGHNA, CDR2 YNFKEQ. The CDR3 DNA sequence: TGTGCCAGCAGCCAAGATTTTCTGGAACAAGATACGCAGTATTTT. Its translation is CASSQDFLEQDTQYF.

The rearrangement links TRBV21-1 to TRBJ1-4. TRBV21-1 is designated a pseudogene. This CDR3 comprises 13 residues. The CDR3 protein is CASTTGADEKLFF. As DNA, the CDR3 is TGTGCCAGCACCACAGGGGCCGATGAAAAACTGTTTTTT.

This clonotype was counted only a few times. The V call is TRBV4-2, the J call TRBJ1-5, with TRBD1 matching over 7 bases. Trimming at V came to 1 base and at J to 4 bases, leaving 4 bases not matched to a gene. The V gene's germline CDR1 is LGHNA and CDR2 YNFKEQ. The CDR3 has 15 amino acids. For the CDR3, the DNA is TGTGCCAGCAGCCAAGGGGACAGCGAGAATCAGCCCCAGCATTTT. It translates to CASSQGDSENQPQHF.

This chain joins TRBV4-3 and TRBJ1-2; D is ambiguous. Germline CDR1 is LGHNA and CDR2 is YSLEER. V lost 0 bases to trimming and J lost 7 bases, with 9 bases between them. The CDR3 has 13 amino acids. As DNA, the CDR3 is TGCGCCAGCAGCCAAGACAGGTTAAGTGGCTACACCTTC. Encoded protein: CASSQDRLSGYTF.

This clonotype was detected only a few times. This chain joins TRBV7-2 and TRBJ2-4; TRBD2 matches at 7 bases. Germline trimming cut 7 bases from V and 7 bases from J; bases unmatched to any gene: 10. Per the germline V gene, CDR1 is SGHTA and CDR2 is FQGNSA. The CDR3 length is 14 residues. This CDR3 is CASTLVGRGNIQYF. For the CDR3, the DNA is TGTGCCAGCACCCTGGTGGGGCGGGGGAACATTCAGTACTTC.

The CDR3 here is CSVIASGSGANVLTF. The CDR3 DNA follows: TGCAGCGTTATCGCTAGCGGCTCTGGGGCCAACGTCCTGACTTTC. The chain joins TRBV29-1 to TRBJ2-6, with 7 bases fitting TRBD2. Germline CDR1 SQVTM, CDR2 ANQGSEA. The V and J ends lost 5 bases and 0 bases, in that order; junction bases with no gene match: 4. The CDR3 sequence is 15 residues long. Full variable domain (outside the CDR3, taken from reference TRBV29-1 and TRBJ2-6): SAVISQKPSRDICQRGTSLTIQCQVDSQVTMMFWYRQQPGQSLTLIATANQGSEATYESGFVIDKFPISRPNLTFSTLTVSNMSPEDSSIYLCSVIASGSGANVLTFGAGSRLTVL.